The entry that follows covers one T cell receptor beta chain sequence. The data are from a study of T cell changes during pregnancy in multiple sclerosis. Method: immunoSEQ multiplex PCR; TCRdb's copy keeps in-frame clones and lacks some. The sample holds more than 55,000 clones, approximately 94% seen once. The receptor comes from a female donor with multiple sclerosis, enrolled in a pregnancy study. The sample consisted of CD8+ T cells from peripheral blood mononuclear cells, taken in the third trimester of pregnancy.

Here the CDR3 reads CASRESGRAYNEQFF. The CDR3 nucleotides are TGTGCCAGCAGAGAGAGCGGGAGGGCCTACAATGAGCAGTTCTTC. This chain connects TRBV27 to TRBJ2-1; 10 positions agree with TRBD2. The CDR3 totals 15 residues. V shed 6 bases and J 2 bases; nucleotides not matched to a gene: 4. The germline CDR1 and CDR2 sequences are MNHEY and SMNVEV (reference sequence).